This T cell receptor beta chain was observed in a study of cytomegalovirus exposure and HLA in healthy donors. Looking at the study overall: The same platform was used for the 90 to 150 validation repertoires as for the approximately 610 first-cohort repertoires, as reported in a later analysis. Study conclusions and caveats: Researchers counted around 160 TCR beta chains as cytomegalovirus-associated.

Note on this clone: What it binds is not known.

The repertoire was sequenced with immunoSEQ multiplex PCR; TCRdb's copy has only in-frame clones and lacks some. The sample carries around 240,000 clones, 90% recorded once. Among the roughly 120 subjects of the validation cohort, separate from the roughly 730-subject first cohort, were the donors. V was pared by 1 base and J by 0 bases, with 10 bases between. The CDR3 sequence is 15 residues long. The germline V gene encodes CDR1 GTSNPN and CDR2 SVGIG (reference sequence). The clonotype originates from a woman aged 18 to 35 in good health and CMV-seronegative. Sequences were obtained from PBMCs. The chain couples TRBV30 to TRBJ1-3; no clear D. The CDR3 DNA sequence: TGTGCCTGGAGTGAGGAGGAAAGCTCTGGAAACACCATATATTTT. Protein: CAWSEEESSGNTIYF.